The present T cell receptor beta chain was sequenced within a study of Graves' ophthalmopathy and Graves' hyperthyroidism. Study-level results: Prediction of ophthalmopathy progression reached 70.59% sensitivity and 72% to 80% specificity.

This clonotype was seen many times. Its antigen is still unknown. Germline-derived CDR1 and CDR2 are LNHDA and SQIVND (reference sequence). V lost 4 bases and J lost 4, with 7 bases in between. This CDR3 contains 12 residues. Ophthalmopathy donors' eye disease showed moderate-to-severe activity, CAS of at least 3, NOSPECS of at least 4 and duration under 3 months. Patients were left out if they had other autoimmune diseases, uncontrolled infections, pregnancy or lactation. The evidence that diagnosis relied on was clinical symptoms, serum thyroxine, TRAb, thyroid ultrasound and orbital computed tomography. The authors amplified TCR beta CDR3 regions from RNA transcripts. First-round RT-PCR relied on HTBI primers, and a second-round multiplex PCR came next. MiXCR was run by TCRdb on the multiplex PCR reads, yielding one entry per CDR3 protein. Altogether 300,000 to 350,000 distinct CDR3 sequences are present, about a sixth being singletons, with the ten largest covering approximately 13%.

Sequenced input: peripheral blood. J is TRBJ1-2 and V is TRBV19; D remains ambiguous. The source is an adult man with Graves' ophthalmopathy. The DNA for the CDR3 is TGTGCCAGTAGTAAGGCCGGCTATGGCTACACCTTC. It yields the protein CASSKAGYGYTF. The full variable domain, completed using reference TRBV19 and TRBJ1-2, is DGGITQSPKYLFRKEGQNVTLSCEQNLNHDAMYWYRQDPGQGLRLIYYSQIVNDFQKGDIAEGYSVSREKKESFPLTVTSAQKNPTAFYLCASSKAGYGYTFGSGTRLTVV.